These 27 T cell receptor beta chains originate from one sample sequenced in a study of shared clonotypes between healthy human individuals. Libraries were prepared by immunoSEQ multiplex PCR; TCRdb keeps only in-frame clonotypes and omits some of them. Of 2.3 million or so clones listed, more than 85% are singletons. Input material: naive CD4+ T cells from PBMCs. Sample subset: CD45RA+ positively selected. The receptor set was obtained from a man aged 18 to 30 in good health. Some clones in this sample may be carry-over from other donors' samples.

The rearrangement joins TRBV6-1 to TRBJ2-1; weak D call: TRBD1 (6 bases). With 3 bases removed from V and 0 bases from J, the gap between germline ends came to 9 bases. CDR3 length: 15 residues. CDR1 is MNHNS and CDR2 is SASEGT in the germline V gene. The CDR3 loop reads CASSDGQSSYNEQFF. DNA for the CDR3: TGTGCCAGCAGTGACGGACAGAGCTCCTACAATGAGCAGTTCTTC.

Concerning this clone: This sample also contains other DNA sequences that code for the same CDR3. J is TRBJ2-2 and V is TRBV5-6; no clear D gene. CDR3 length: 15 residues. The V end was cut by 0 bases, the J end by 1 base, with 7 bases between. Per germline, CDR1 SGHDT and CDR2 YYEEEE. DNA for the CDR3: TGTGCCAGCAGCTTGGGACCATTGAACACCGGGGAGCTGTTTTTT. Protein: CASSLGPLNTGELFF.

In its sample, this clone was seen once. Here the CDR3 DNA reads TGCGCCAGCAGCTTGGCCACCTCGAACTATGGCTACACCTTC. This gives the protein CASSLATSNYGYTF. V and J are TRBV5-1 and TRBJ1-2; D gene unclear. This CDR3 has 14 amino acids. V shed 0 bases and J shed 2 bases, with 8 bases lying between them. CDR1 and CDR2 from the germline V gene are SGHRS and YFSETQ.

The rearrangement joins TRBV29-1 to TRBJ1-1; perhaps TRBD1 as D (6 bases). The germline gives CDR1 SQVTM, CDR2 ANQGSEA. This CDR3 comprises 13 residues. V was trimmed by 4 bases and J by 2 bases, leaving 11 bases between them. The CDR3 sequence is CSVGGQKNTEAFF. The DNA of the CDR3 is TGCAGCGTTGGGGGGCAGAAAAACACTGAAGCTTTCTTT.

The V gene is TRBV10-3, the J gene TRBJ2-7; no clear D. Trimming removed 3 bases from V and 7 bases from J, with 10 bases in between. The CDR3 is made up of 12 amino acids. The germline CDR1 and CDR2 sequences are ENHRY and SYGVKD. CDR3 sequence reads: CAISEDPMEQYF. The CDR3, as DNA: TGTGCCATCAGTGAAGACCCCATGGAGCAGTACTTC.

This chain links TRBV28 with TRBJ2-5; 10 positions match TRBD1. The CDR3 runs to 15 residues. V trimming: 6 bases; J trimming: 5 bases; junction bases outside the gene matches: 9. CDR1 and CDR2 from the germline V gene are MDHEN and SYDVKM. The CDR3 region is CASRGGTGEWETQYF. DNA of the CDR3: TGTGCCAGCAGGGGGGGGACAGGGGAGTGGGAGACCCAGTACTTC.

The chain links TRBV10-1 to TRBJ2-6, with D uncertain. Germline V lookup: CDR1 WNHNN, CDR2 SYGVQD (reference sequence). There are 15 residues in the CDR3. V lost 5 bases to trimming and J lost 4 bases, with 12 bases between them. As DNA, the CDR3 is TGCGCCAGCAGTCCGTCCGGGTCCGGGGCCAACGTCCTGACTTTC. Protein product: CASSPSGSGANVLTF.

The chain recombines TRBV10-3 with TRBJ2-5, with TRBD1 matching over 10 bases. This CDR3 spans 13 amino acids. Germline loops: CDR1 ENHRY, CDR2 SYGVKD. V lost 8 bases to trimming and J lost 2 bases; unmatched junction nucleotides: 2. The CDR3 is CAIAGQGQETQYF. CDR3 in DNA: TGTGCCATCGCGGGACAGGGGCAAGAGACCCAGTACTTC.

CDR3 loop: CAWRASDRDSTEAFF. CDR3 in DNA: TGTGCCTGGAGGGCTTCGGACAGGGACAGCACTGAAGCTTTCTTT. J is TRBJ1-1 and V is TRBV30, with 8 bases lining up with TRBD1. Germline CDR1 GTSNPN, CDR2 SVGIG (reference sequence). There are 15 residues in the CDR3. Trimming cost V 3 bases and J 4 bases; bases outside gene matches: 10.

The chain recombines TRBV6-5 with TRBJ1-2; 7 bases map to TRBD1. This CDR3 has 13 residues. Germline V gives CDR1 MNHEY, CDR2 SVGAGI. With V trimmed by 7 bases and J by 7 bases, 9 bases remained unmatched. CDR3: CASTSIGGIGYTF. DNA for the CDR3: TGTGCCAGCACCTCCATAGGGGGCATTGGCTACACCTTC.

The chain has TRBV18 and TRBJ1-5, with 11 bases matching TRBD1. The junction had 5 bases not matched to a gene; V was cut back by 6 bases and J by 1 base. Germline V lookup: CDR1 KGHSH, CDR2 LQKENI. CDR3 size: 16 residues. The CDR3 loop is CASSGQGAMSNQPQHF. CDR3 in DNA: TGTGCCAGCTCCGGACAGGGGGCTATGAGCAATCAGCCCCAGCATTTT.

The J gene is TRBJ2-7, the V gene TRBV5-4; D gene unclear. The CDR3 is 13 amino acids. CDR1 SGHNT and CDR2 YYREEE come from the germline V gene (reference sequence). Trimming removed 4 bases at V and 6 bases at J, with 14 bases between. Here the CDR3 DNA reads TGTGCCAGCAGCCCCCTGAGTTCTCTCGAGCAGTACTTC. Protein sequence: CASSPLSSLEQYF.

The genes are TRBV5-1 and TRBJ2-7; 12 bases map to TRBD2. Trimming cost V 4 bases and J 4 bases; bases outside gene matches: 12. The CDR3 contains 17 residues. Per germline, CDR1 SGHRS and CDR2 YFSETQ. Here the CDR3 DNA reads TGCGCCAGCAGCCCGAGGCCTAGCGGGAGGGCCTCGTACGAGCAGTACTTC. Amino acids: CASSPRPSGRASYEQYF.

The rearrangement links TRBV7-2 to TRBJ2-7; D unresolved. The CDR3 loop spans 13 amino acids. Germline assignment: CDR1 SGHTA and CDR2 FQGNSA. V was cut by 6 bases and J by 7 bases, with 16 bases left in between. The CDR3 loop is CASSLTTVGEQYF. CDR3 in DNA: TGTGCCAGCAGTCTAACCACGGTCGGGGAGCAGTACTTC. The whole variable domain, remainder taken from reference TRBV7-2 and TRBJ2-7, is GAGVSQSPSNKVTEKGKDVELRCDPISGHTALYWYRQSLGQGLEFLIYFQGNSAPDKSGLPSDRFSAERTGGSVSTLTIQRTQQEDSAVYLCASSLTTVGEQYFGPGTRLTVT.

This rearrangement joins TRBV5-1 to TRBJ1-2; tentative D call: TRBD1 (5 bases). CDR1 and CDR2 from the germline V gene are SGHRS and YFSETQ. Trimming took 0 bases from V and 7 from J, leaving 13 bases between them. CDR3 length: 14 amino acids. In nucleotides, the CDR3 is TGCGCCAGCAGCTTGGAAGGGACTGCGAGTGGCTACACCTTC. Amino acid sequence: CASSLEGTASGYTF.

Of note for this clone: Other nucleotide sequences from this sample produce the same CDR3. V and J are TRBV19 and TRBJ2-5; the D is unclear. This CDR3 contains 11 residues. V was cut by 3 bases and J by 7 bases, with 6 bases left in between. Germline values: CDR1 LNHDA, CDR2 SQIVND (reference sequence). CDR3 DNA: TGTGCCAGTAGTATTGCCGGGACCCAGTACTTC. Its protein product is CASSIAGTQYF. The variable domain in full, with the rest retrieved from reference TRBV19 and TRBJ2-5, is DGGITQSPKYLFRKEGQNVTLSCEQNLNHDAMYWYRQDPGQGLRLIYYSQIVNDFQKGDIAEGYSVSREKKESFPLTVTSAQKNPTAFYLCASSIAGTQYFGPGTRLLVL.

The chain links TRBV2 to TRBJ1-2; D unclear. V gave up 6 bases and J gave up 2 bases, with 19 bases separating them. CDR1 and CDR2 from the germline V gene are SNHLY and FYNNEI. The CDR3 is 16 amino acids. The CDR3 sequence: CASRSREGLQNYGYTF. The CDR3 nucleotides are TGTGCCAGCAGGTCCCGCGAGGGCCTGCAGAACTATGGCTACACCTTC.

A single count supports this clone. V is TRBV27 and J is TRBJ2-7; D unclear. V was trimmed by 3 bases and J by 0 bases, leaving 15 bases between them. The CDR3 runs to 16 residues. In germline, CDR1 is MNHEY, CDR2 SMNVEV (reference sequence). The CDR3 region has the DNA TGTGCCAGCAGTTTTTCCGGACCGAGGAGCTCCTACGAGCAGTACTTC. This codes for CASSFSGPRSSYEQYF.

The J gene is TRBJ1-2, the V gene TRBV18; weak D call: TRBD1 (5 bases). The CDR3 spans 14 residues. Germline CDR1 reads KGHSH; CDR2 reads LQKENI. V was pared by 4 bases and J by 3 bases, with 12 bases between. CDR3 DNA sequence: TGTGCCAGCTCACAAATTCAGGGAGACTATGGCTACACCTTC. It specifies CASSQIQGDYGYTF.

V and J are TRBV4-1 and TRBJ1-3, with 8 bases that match TRBD1. In germline, CDR1 is MGHRA, CDR2 YSYEKL. J was trimmed by 1 base and V by 1 base; bases with no gene match: 6. The CDR3 has 17 amino acids. The CDR3 coding sequence is TGCGCCAGCAGCCAAGGGCAGGGGGCATGGTCTGGAAACACCATATATTTT. Encoded protein: CASSQGQGAWSGNTIYF.

The chain joins TRBV30 to TRBJ1-2; 9 nucleotides line up with TRBD1. CDR1 is GTSNPN and CDR2 is SVGIG in the germline V gene (reference sequence). The V segment lost 1 base and the J segment 6 bases; nucleotides outside the gene matches: 6. CDR3 length: 14 residues. CDR3 sequence: CAWSGWTGADGYTF. The CDR3 DNA reads TGTGCCTGGAGTGGCTGGACAGGGGCCGATGGCTACACCTTC.

The rearrangement joins TRBV6-1 to TRBJ2-5; D tentatively reads TRBD1 or TRBD2 (5 bases each). Trimming removed 6 bases at V and 2 bases at J, with 10 bases between. CDR3 length equals 13 residues. Germline assignment: CDR1 MNHNS and CDR2 SASEGT. The CDR3 DNA sequence: TGTGCCAGCAGAGGGACGTCACAAGAGACCCAGTACTTC. Protein product: CASRGTSQETQYF.

The chain combines TRBV7-9 with TRBJ1-1; TRBD1 matches at 10 bases. The junction had 3 bases not matched to a gene; V was cut back by 3 bases and J by 5 bases. This CDR3 region has 14 residues. The germline CDR1 and CDR2 sequences are SEHNR and FQNEAQ (reference sequence). CDR3 region: CASSFDRGQTEAFF. The CDR3 nucleotides read TGTGCCAGCAGCTTCGACAGGGGGCAGACTGAAGCTTTCTTT.

The rearrangement joins TRBV7-9 to TRBJ2-7; TRBD1 aligns across 9 bases. This CDR3 has 18 amino acids. The germline V gene has CDR1 SEHNR and CDR2 FQNEAQ (reference sequence). J was trimmed by 4 bases and V by 4 bases; bases with no gene match: 17. DNA of the CDR3: TGTGCCAGCAGCTCACCGAAGACAGCGACAGGGGGATCTTACGAGCAGTACTTC. Its protein product is CASSSPKTATGGSYEQYF.

The chain recombines TRBV7-9 with TRBJ2-1; 10 bases map to TRBD2. The ends lost 3 bases at V and 8 bases at J; junction bases unmatched: 4. CDR3 size: 14 residues. CDR1 SEHNR and CDR2 FQNEAQ come from the germline V gene (reference sequence). In DNA form, the CDR3 reads TGTGCCAGCAGCTTCCTAGCGGGAGTTGATGAGCAGTTCTTC. Its translation: CASSFLAGVDEQFF.

The chain carries TRBV18 and TRBJ2-1; D may be TRBD2 (6 bases). CDR1 and CDR2 from the germline V gene are KGHSH and LQKENI. This CDR3 spans 16 amino acids. Trimming left V 2 bases short and J 3 bases short, with 14 bases between. As DNA, the CDR3 is TGTGCCAGCTCACCAACGATTAGCGGAGGCTACAATGAGCAGTTCTTC. Encoded protein: CASSPTISGGYNEQFF.

The chain couples TRBV9 to TRBJ2-2, with D possibly being TRBD2 (6 bases). V was pared by 0 bases and J by 5 bases, with 14 bases between. The CDR3 covers 16 residues. Germline CDR1 reads SGDLS; CDR2 reads YYNGEE. The CDR3 coding sequence is TGTGCCAGCAGCGTAGGTCAATCTGGGGGGACCGGGGAGCTGTTTTTT. Residues: CASSVGQSGGTGELFF.